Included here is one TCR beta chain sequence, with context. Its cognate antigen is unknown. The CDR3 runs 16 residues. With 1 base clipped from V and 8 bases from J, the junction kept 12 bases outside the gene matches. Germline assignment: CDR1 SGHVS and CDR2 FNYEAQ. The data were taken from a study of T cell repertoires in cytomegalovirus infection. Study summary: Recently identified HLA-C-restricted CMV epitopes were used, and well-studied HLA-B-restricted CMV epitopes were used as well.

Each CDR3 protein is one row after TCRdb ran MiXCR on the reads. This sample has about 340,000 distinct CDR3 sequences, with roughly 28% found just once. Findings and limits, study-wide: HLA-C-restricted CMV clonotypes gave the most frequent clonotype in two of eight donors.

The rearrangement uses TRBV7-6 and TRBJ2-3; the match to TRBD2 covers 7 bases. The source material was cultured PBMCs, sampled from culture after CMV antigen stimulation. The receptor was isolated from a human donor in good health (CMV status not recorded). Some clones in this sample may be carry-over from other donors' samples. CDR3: CASSLESQAGQGTQYF. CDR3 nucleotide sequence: TGTGCCAGCAGCTTAGAAAGTCAAGCGGGGCAAGGTACGCAGTATTTT.